This T cell receptor (beta chain) was sequenced in a study of PD-L1 blockade in urothelial cancer (dated by TCRdb to about 2017). For the study in its entirety: Therapy was started at some point between 2014 and 2016 for all patients, and atezolizumab 1,200 mg was administered intravenously every 3 weeks. About 90% of the 29 patients were males with bladder-origin urothelial cancer, and about 65% of the roughly 29 reported a prior smoking history. An ECOG performance status of 0 or 1 was recorded for the patients, and 0 to 3 prior chemotherapy regimens had been received by the patients. Blood samples were analyzed 3 weeks after the start of treatment (second dose) and 6 weeks after the start of treatment. Blood samples gave median yields of approximately 130,000 T cells and 80,000 to 90,000 unique TCRs, along with a median clonality of 0.080. The study was an exploratory multi-omic analysis of somatic, immune and clinical correlates of response to PD-L1 blockade with atezolizumab in urothelial cancer. TCR sequencing covered pretreatment tumor samples and matched, serially collected peripheral blood taken before and after atezolizumab treatment. Durable clinical benefit meant progression-free survival longer than 6 months, and TCR features were also tested against progression-free and overall survival. Whole exome sequencing and RNA sequencing of pretreatment tumors were performed alongside TCR sequencing in the same patients. Durable clinical benefit was achieved by nine patients but not by the remaining 20. Twenty-nine patients had pretreatment blood TCR-seq, roughly 25 had at least one posttreatment blood collection, and roughly 25 had tumor TCR-seq.

Synthetic TCR analog templates were spiked into each PCR so that absolute template abundance could be estimated from read counts. The immunoSEQ assay used bias-controlled V and J gene primers to amplify TCRbeta CDR3 regions from genomic DNA. Rearranged TCRbeta segments were sequenced at approximately 20X coverage. The authors' analysis ran thus. Sequencing errors were corrected by clustering and CDR3s were annotated against IMGT to assign V, D and J genes. Only productive TCRbeta rearrangements were used in downstream analyses, excluding out-of-frame or stop-codon sequences. Clonality was calculated as one minus the Shannon entropy normalized by the log of the number of unique productive sequences. Clones differing between time points or between blood and tumor were identified by Fisher's exact test with Benjamini-Hochberg correction at adjusted p below 0.01. TCRdb limited this immuneACCESS table to in-frame rearrangements with V and J called. A share of clones is missing; checked studies link under half to unresolved V genes, and the rest is unexplained. V, J and clone size are taken as reported in that table, and D and trimming were inferred from the DNA itself. Across this sample there are 40,000 to 45,000 clones, with 85% to 90% seen only once. 13% to 15% of the sample goes to the ten largest clones.

The junction carries 6 bases between V and J, which are trimmed by 2 bases and 4 bases respectively. Inclusive of the bounding cysteine and phenylalanine, the CDR3 is 13 residues long. Of the read, only the CDR3 DNA is kept; its 39 bases are in frame from base 1. The germline V gene gives CDR1 as ENHRY and CDR2 as SYGVKD. Comment on this clone: No antigen is known for it. Base qualities were left out, and no much larger clone turns up one base away.

Paper-wide results and their limitations: Because the sample size was small (n of about 31) and many of the analyses were exploratory, the results are meant to be hypothesis-generating. At 3 weeks after the start of treatment, tumor-associated TCR clones in peripheral blood had expanded more in patients with durable benefit (n ≈ 20, p = 0.022). A pretreatment peripheral blood TCR clonality below the median was linked to improved progression-free and overall survival.

A total of 25 to 35 patients with locally advanced or metastatic urothelial carcinoma, treated at Memorial Sloan Kettering on a trial protocol, made up the cohort. Peripheral blood mononuclear cells were collected pretreatment and during treatment, with between 1 and 8 total time points per patient. The Qiagen DNeasy Blood extraction kit was used to purify genomic DNA from total PBMCs and from tumor samples. PBMCs were collected pretreatment and during treatment, and were isolated and stored as previously described. The TCR was taken from a woman aged 60-75 years with urothelial cancer. The V and J segments used are TRBV10-3 and TRBJ2-1, with no confidently assigned D gene. Sample: PBMCs, taken around atezolizumab (anti-PD-L1) treatment. Here the CDR3 is given as CAISEGLYNEQFF. Read as DNA, the sequence is TGTGCCATCAGTGAGGGGCTTTACAATGAGCAGTTCTTC.